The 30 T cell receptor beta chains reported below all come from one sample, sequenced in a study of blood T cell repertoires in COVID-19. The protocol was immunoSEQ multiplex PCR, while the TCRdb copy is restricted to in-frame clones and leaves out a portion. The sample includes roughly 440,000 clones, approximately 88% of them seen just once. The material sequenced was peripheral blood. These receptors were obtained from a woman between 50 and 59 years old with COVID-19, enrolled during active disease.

CDR3 protein: CASNPWEVTSYEQYF. The DNA of the CDR3 is TGTGCCAGCAATCCTTGGGAGGTCACGTCCTACGAGCAGTACTTC. The chain has TRBV6-5 and TRBJ2-7, with TRBD2 as a possible D gene (6 bases). The CDR3 has 15 residues. CDR1 and CDR2 (germline): MNHEY, SVGAGI. V was clipped by 7 bases and J by 1 base, with 17 bases between them.

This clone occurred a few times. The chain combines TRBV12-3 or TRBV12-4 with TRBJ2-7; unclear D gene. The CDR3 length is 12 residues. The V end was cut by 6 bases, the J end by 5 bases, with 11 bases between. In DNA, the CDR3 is TGTGCCAGCAGAGTACACATGAACGAGCAGTACTTC. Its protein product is CASRVHMNEQYF.

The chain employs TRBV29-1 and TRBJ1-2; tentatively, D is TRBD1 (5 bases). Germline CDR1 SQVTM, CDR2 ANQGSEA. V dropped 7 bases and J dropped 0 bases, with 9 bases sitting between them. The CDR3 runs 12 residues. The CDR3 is CSGRGTNYGYTF. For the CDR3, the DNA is TGCAGCGGGAGGGGCACTAACTATGGCTACACCTTC. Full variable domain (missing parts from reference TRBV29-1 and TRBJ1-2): SAVISQKPSRDICQRGTSLTIQCQVDSQVTMMFWYRQQPGQSLTLIATANQGSEATYESGFVIDKFPISRPNLTFSTLTVSNMSPEDSSIYLCSGRGTNYGYTFGSGTRLTVV.

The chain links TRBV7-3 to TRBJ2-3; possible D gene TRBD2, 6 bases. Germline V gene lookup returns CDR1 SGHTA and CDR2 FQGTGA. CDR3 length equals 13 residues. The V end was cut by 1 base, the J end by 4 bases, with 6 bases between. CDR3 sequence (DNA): TGTGCCAGCAGCTTAAGGGGGGCAGATACGCAGTATTTT. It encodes CASSLRGADTQYF.

The DNA of the CDR3 is TGTGCCAGCAGAGACATCTCTAACTATGGCTACACCTTC. Its translation: CASRDISNYGYTF. The chain employs TRBV6-6 and TRBJ1-2; D is undetermined. The V gene lost 6 bases and the J gene lost 0 bases, with 8 bases spanning the gap. The CDR3 has 13 amino acids. CDR1 and CDR2 (germline): MNHNY, SVGAGI (reference sequence).

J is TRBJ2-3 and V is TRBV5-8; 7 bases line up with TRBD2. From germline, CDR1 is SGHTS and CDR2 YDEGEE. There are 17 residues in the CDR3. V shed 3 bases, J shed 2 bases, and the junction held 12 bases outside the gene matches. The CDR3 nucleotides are TGTGCCAGCAGCTGGGATCGCACAGCGGGGACCACAGATACGCAGTATTTT. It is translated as CASSWDRTAGTTDTQYF.

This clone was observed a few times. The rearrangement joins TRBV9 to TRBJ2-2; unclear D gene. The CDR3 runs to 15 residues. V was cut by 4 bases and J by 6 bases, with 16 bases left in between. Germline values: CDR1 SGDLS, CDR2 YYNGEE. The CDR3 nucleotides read TGTGCCAGCAGCTCCCTTCTTGGGCAGGCCGGGGAGCTGTTTTTT. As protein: CASSSLLGQAGELFF.

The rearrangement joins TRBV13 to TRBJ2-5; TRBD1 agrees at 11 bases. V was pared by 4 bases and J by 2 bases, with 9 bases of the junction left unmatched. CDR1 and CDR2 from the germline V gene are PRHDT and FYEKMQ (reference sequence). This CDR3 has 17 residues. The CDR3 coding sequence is TGTGCCAGCAGCTCCCGGTGGGGGACAGGGGGGCAAGAGACCCAGTACTTC. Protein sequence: CASSSRWGTGGQETQYF.

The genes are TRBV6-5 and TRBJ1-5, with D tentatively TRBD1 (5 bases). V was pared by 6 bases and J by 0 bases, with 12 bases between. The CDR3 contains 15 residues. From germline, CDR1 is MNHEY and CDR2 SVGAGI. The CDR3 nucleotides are TGTGCCAGCAGCCCCGGGACTAATAGCAATCAGCCCCAGCATTTT. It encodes CASSPGTNSNQPQHF.

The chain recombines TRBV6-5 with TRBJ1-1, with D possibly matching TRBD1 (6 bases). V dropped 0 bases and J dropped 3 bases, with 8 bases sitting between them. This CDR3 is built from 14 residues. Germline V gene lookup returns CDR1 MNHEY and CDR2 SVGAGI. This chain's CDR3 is CASSYSDRYTEAFF. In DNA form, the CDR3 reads TGTGCCAGCAGTTACTCGGACAGATACACTGAAGCTTTCTTT.

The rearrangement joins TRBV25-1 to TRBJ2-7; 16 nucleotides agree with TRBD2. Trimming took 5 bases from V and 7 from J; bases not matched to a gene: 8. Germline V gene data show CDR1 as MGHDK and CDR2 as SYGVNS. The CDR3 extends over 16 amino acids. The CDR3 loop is CASSPGLAGGRMEQYF. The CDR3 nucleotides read TGTGCCAGCAGTCCGGGACTAGCGGGGGGGCGTATGGAGCAGTACTTC.

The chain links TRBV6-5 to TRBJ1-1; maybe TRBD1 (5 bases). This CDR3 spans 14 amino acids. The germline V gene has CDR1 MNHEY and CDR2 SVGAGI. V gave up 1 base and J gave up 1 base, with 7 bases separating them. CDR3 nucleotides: TGTGCCAGCAGTTACTACGGGGGGAACACTGAAGCTTTCTTT. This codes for CASSYYGGNTEAFF.

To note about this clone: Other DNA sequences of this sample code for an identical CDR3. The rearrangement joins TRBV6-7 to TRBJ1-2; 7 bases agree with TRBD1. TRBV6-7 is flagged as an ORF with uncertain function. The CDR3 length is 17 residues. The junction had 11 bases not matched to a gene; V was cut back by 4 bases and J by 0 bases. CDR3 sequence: CASSSPRDRDPNYGYTF. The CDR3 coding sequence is TGTGCCAGCAGTTCCCCTAGGGACAGAGACCCTAACTATGGCTACACCTTC.

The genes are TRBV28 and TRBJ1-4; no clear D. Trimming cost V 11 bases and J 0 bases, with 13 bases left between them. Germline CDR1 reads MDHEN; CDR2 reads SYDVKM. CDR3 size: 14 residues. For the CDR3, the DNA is TGTGCCGCTGCGGGGAGGGCAACTAATGAAAAACTGTTTTTT. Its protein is CAAAGRATNEKLFF.

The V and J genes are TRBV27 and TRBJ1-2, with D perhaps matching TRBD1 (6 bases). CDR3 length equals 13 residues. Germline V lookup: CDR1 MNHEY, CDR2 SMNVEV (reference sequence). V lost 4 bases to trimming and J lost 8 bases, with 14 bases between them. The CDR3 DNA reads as TGTGCCAGCAGTTCGAGGGGGTTTAAGGGCTACACCTTC. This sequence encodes CASSSRGFKGYTF.

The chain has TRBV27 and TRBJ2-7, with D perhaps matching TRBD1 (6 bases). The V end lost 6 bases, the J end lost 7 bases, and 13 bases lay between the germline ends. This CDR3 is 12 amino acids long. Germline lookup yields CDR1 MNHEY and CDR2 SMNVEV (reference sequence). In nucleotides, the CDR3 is TGTGCCAGCAGCCAGGGGCGAGGAGAGCAGTACTTC. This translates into CASSQGRGEQYF.

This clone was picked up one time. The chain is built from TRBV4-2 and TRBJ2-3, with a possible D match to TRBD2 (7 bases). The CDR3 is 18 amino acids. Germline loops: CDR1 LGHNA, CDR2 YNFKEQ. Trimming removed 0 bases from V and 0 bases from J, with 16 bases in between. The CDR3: CASSQDLGGGLSTDTQYF. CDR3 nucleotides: TGTGCCAGCAGCCAAGATCTGGGAGGGGGGCTCAGCACAGATACGCAGTATTTT.

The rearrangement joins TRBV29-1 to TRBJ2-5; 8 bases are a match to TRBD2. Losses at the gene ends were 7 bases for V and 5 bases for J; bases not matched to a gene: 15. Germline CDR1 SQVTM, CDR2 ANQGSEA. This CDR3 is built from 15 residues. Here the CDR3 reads CSASPESGGRETQYF. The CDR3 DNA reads TGCAGCGCCTCGCCCGAATCGGGGGGGAGGGAGACCCAGTACTTC.

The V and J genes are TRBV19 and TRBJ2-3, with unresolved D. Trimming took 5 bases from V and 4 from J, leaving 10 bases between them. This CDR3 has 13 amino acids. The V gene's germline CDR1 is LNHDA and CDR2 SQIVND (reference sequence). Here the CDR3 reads CASSLRLPDTQYF. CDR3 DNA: TGTGCCAGTAGTCTTCGTCTTCCAGATACGCAGTATTTT.

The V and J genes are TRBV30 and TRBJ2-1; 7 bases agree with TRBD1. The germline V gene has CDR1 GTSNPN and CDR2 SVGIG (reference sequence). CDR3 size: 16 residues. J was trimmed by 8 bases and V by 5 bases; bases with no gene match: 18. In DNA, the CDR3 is TGTGCCTGGGGACGTCAGGACAGGTCCCCCCAGGATGAGCAGTTCTTC. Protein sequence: CAWGRQDRSPQDEQFF.

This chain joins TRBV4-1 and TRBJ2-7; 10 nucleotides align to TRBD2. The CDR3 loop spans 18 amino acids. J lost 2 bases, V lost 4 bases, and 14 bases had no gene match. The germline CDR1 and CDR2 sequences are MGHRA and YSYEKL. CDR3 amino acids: CASSPSAVRTSGTYEQYF. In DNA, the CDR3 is TGCGCCAGCAGCCCCTCTGCAGTTAGGACTAGCGGAACCTACGAGCAGTACTTC.

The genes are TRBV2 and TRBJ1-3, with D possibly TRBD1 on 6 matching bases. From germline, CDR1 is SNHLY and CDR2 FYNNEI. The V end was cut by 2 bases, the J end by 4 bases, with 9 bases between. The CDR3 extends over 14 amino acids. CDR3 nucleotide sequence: TGTGCCAGCAGTGAACAGGGGCGCGGAAACACCATATATTTT. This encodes CASSEQGRGNTIYF.

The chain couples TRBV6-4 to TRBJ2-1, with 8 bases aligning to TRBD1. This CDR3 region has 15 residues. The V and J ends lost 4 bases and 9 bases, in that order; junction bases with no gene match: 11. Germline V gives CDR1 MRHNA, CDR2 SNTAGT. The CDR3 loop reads CASSARAGGWSEQFF. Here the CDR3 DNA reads TGTGCCAGCAGTGCAAGGGCAGGGGGCTGGAGTGAGCAGTTCTTC.

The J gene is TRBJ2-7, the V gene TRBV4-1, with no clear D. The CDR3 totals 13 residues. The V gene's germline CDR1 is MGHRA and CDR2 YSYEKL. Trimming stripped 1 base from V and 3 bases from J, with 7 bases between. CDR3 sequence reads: CASSQVNIYEQYF. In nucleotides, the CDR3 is TGCGCCAGCAGCCAAGTGAACATCTACGAGCAGTACTTC.

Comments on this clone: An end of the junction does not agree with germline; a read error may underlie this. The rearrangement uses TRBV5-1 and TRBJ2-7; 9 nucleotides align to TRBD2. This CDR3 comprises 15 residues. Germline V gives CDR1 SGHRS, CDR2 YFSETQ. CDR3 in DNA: TGCGCCAGCAGCTTGGGCGGGGGGGCCTCCTGCGAGCAGTACTTC. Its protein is CASSLGGGASCEQYF.

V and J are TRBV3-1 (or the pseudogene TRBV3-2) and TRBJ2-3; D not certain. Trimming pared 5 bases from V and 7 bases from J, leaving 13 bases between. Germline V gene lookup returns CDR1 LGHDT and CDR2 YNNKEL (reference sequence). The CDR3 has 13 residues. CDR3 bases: TGTGCCAGCAGCGATCATGAGTCAAATACGCAGTATTTT. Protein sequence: CASSDHESNTQYF.

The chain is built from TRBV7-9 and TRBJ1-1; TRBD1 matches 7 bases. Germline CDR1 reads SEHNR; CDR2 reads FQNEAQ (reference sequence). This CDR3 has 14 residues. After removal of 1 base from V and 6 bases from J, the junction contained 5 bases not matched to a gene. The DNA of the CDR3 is TGTGCCAGCAGCTTAGGGACAGGAAACGCTGAAGCTTTCTTT. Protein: CASSLGTGNAEAFF.

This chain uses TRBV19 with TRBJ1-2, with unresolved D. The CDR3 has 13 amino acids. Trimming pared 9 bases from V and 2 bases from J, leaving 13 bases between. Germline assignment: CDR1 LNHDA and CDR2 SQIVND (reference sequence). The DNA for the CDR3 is TGTGCCAGCGAACCCCAGGCAAACTATGGCTACACCTTC. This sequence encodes CASEPQANYGYTF.

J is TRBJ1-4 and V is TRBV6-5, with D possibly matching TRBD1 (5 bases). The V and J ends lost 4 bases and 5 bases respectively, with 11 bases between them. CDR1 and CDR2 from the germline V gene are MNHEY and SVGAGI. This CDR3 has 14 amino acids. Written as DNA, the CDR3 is TGTGCCAGCAGTTTGACGTGGGGCAATGAAAAACTGTTTTTT. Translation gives CASSLTWGNEKLFF.

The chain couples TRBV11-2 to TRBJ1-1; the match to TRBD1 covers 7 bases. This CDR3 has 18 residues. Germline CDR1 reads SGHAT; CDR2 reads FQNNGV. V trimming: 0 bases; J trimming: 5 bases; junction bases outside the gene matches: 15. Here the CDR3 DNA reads TGTGCCAGCAGCTTAGATAGGGGGCGAGGGGGGACGGGAACTGAAGCTTTCTTT. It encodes CASSLDRGRGGTGTEAFF.